This T cell receptor (gamma chain) stems from a study of γδ T cells in repeated Plasmodium falciparum infection. Study at large: Four controlled malaria infections with P. falciparum NF54 spanned roughly 590 days.

This clone occurred many times. The protein that TCRdb holds for this DNA derives from a much larger clone and differs from the translated DNA at residue 3, which likely indicates a read error; the protein shown here is translated from the DNA. TCRdb reanalysed the multiplex PCR reads via CATT. Of roughly 13,000 gamma-chain clones listed, around 1.5% were seen once; the top ten hold around 28%. The TCR sequence derives from a pool of human donors (malaria-infected and uninfected, not separated). The sample was gamma-delta T cells from blood.

As DNA, the CDR3 is TGTGCCTCGTGGGAGGTGCCTATAAGGAAGAAACTCTTT. Translating it yields CASWEVPIRKKLF. The chain employs TRGV9 and TRGJ1 or TRGJ2. TCRdb offers no J gene call, so here the DNA was matched to germline to obtain one. In germline, CDR1 is GITISATS, CDR2 ISYDGTV (reference sequence). This CDR3 has 13 amino acids.